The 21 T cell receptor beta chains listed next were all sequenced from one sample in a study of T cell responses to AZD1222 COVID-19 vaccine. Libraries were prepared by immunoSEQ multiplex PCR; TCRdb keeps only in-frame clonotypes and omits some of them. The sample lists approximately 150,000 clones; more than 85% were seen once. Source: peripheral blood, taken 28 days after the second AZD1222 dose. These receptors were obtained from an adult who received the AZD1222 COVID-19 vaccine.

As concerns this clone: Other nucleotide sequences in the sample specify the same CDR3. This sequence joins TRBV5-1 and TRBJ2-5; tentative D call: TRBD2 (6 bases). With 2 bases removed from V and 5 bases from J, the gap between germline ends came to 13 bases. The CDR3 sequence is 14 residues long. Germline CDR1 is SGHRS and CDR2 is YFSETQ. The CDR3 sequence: CASSLEGGGETQYF. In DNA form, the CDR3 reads TGCGCCAGCAGCTTAGAGGGAGGCGGGGAGACCCAGTACTTC.

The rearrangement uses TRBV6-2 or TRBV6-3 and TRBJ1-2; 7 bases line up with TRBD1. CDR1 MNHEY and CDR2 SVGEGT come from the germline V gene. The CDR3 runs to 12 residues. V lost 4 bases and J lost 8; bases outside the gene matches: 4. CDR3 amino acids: CASSWNRGGYTF. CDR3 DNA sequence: TGTGCCAGCAGTTGGAACAGGGGAGGCTACACCTTC.

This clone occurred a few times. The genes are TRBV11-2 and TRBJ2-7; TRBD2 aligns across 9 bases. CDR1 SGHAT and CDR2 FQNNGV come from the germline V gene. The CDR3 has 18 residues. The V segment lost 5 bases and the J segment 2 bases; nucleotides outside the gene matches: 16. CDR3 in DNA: TGTGCCAGCAGCCGCAAGATCATAGCGGGGGCCCAAACCTACGAGCAGTACTTC. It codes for CASSRKIIAGAQTYEQYF.

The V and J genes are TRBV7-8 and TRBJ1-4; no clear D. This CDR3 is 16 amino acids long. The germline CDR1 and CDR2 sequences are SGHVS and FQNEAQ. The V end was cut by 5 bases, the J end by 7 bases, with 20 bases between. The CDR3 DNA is TGTGCCAGCAGCCTGAGGGTTGACAACCTCGGTGAAAAACTGTTTTTT. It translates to CASSLRVDNLGEKLFF.

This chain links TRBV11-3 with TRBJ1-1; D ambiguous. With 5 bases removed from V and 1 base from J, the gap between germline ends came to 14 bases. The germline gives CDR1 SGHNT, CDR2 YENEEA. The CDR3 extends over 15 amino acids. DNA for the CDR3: TGTGCCAGCAGCCTTACGACCACGGGGAACACTGAAGCTTTCTTT. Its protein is CASSLTTTGNTEAFF.

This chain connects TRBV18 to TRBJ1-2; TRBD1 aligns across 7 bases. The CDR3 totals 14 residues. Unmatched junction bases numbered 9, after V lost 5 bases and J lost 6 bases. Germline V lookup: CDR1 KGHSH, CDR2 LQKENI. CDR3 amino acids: CASSISLGGDGYTF. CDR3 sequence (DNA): TGTGCCAGCTCAATTTCGCTAGGGGGCGATGGCTACACCTTC.

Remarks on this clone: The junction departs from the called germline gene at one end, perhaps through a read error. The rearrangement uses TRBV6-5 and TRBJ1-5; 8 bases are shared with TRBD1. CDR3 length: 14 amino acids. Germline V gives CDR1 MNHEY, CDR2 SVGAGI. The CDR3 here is CASTPRGAGGRLYF. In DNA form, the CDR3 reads TGTGCCAGCACCCCACGCGGGGCAGGGGGCCGGTTGTATTTT.

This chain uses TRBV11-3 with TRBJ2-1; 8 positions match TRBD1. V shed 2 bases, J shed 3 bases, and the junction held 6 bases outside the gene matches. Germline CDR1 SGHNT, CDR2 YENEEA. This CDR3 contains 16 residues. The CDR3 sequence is CASSLSRTGNYNEQFF. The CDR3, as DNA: TGTGCCAGCAGCTTATCAAGGACAGGGAACTACAATGAGCAGTTCTTC.

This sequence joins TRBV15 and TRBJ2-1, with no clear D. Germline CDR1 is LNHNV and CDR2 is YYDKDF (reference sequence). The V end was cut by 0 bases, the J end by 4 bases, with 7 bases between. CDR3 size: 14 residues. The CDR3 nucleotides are TGTGCCACCAGCAGAGATGTCAGGTACAATGAGCAGTTCTTC. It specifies CATSRDVRYNEQFF.

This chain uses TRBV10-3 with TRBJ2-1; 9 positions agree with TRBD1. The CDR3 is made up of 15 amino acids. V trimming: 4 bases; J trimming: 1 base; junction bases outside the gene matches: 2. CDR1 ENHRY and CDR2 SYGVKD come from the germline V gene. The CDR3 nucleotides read TGTGCCATCAGTGCGGGACAGGGTTCCTACAATGAGCAGTTCTTC. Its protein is CAISAGQGSYNEQFF.

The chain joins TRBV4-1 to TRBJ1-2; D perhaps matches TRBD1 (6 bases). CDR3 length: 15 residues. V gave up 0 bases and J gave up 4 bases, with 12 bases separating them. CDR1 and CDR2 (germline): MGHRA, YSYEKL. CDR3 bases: TGCGCCAGCAGCCAAGATAACAGGGACACCTATGGCTACACCTTC. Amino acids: CASSQDNRDTYGYTF.

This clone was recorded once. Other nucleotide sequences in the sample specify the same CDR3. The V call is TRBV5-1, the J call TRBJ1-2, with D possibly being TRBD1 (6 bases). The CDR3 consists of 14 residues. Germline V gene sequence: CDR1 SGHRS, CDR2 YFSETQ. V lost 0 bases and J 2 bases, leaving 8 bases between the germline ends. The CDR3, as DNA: TGCGCCAGCAGCTTGGAGGGACAAAACTATGGCTACACCTTC. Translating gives CASSLEGQNYGYTF.

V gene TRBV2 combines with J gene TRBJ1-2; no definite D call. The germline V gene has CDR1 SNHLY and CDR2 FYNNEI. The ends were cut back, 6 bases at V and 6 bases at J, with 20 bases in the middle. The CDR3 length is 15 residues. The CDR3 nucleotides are TGTGCCAGCAGGGCGACACGGGTCCTTTCTGATGGCTACACCTTC. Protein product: CASRATRVLSDGYTF.

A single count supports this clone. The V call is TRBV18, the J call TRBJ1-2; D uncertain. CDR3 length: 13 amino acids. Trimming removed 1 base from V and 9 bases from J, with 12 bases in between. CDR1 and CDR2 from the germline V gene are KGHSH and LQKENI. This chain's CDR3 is CASSPLEGRSYTF. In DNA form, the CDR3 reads TGTGCCAGCTCACCACTTGAGGGAAGGAGCTACACCTTC.

This CDR3 is CASSESSYGYTF. CDR3 nucleotides: TGTGCCAGCAGTGAAAGCAGCTATGGCTACACCTTC. The rearrangement joins TRBV2 to TRBJ1-2; D ambiguous. The germline V gene encodes CDR1 SNHLY and CDR2 FYNNEI. Trimming left V 2 bases short and J 4 bases short, with 5 bases between. The CDR3 consists of 12 residues.

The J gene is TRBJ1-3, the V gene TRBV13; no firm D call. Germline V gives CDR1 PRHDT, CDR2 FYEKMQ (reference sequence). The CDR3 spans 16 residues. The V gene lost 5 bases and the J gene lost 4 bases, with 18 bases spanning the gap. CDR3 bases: TGTGCCAGCAGCGAACGCCGCCCTCAAATCGGAAACACCATATATTTT. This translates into CASSERRPQIGNTIYF.

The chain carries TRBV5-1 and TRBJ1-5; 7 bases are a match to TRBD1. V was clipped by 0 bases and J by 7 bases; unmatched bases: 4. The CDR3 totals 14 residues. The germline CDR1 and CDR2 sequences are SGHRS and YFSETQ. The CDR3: CASSLDRGGQPQHF. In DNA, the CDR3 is TGCGCCAGCAGCTTGGACAGGGGAGGGCAGCCCCAGCATTTT.

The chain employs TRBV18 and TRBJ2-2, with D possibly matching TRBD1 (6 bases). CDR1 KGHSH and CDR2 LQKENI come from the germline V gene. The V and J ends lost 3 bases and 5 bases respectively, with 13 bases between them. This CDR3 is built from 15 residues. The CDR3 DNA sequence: TGTGCCAGCTCACCGAAACAGGGATGGACCGGGGAGCTGTTTTTT. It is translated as CASSPKQGWTGELFF. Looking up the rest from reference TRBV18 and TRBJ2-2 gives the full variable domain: NAGVMQNPRHLVRRRGQEARLRCSPMKGHSHVYWYRQLPEEGLKFMVYLQKENIIDESGMPKERFSAEFPKEGPSILRIQQVVRGDSAAYFCASSPKQGWTGELFFGEGSRLTVL.

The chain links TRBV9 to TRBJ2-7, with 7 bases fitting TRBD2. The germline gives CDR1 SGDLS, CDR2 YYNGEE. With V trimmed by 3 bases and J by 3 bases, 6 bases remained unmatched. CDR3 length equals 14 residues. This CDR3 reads CASSAGTTSYEQYF. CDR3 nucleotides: TGTGCCAGCAGCGCAGGGACTACCAGCTACGAGCAGTACTTC.

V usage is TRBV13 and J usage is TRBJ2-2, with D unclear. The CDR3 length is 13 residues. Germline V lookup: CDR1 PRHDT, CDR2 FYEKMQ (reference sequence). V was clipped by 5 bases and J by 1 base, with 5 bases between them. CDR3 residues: CASSLENTGELFF. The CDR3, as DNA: TGTGCCAGCAGCCTGGAGAACACCGGGGAGCTGTTTTTT.

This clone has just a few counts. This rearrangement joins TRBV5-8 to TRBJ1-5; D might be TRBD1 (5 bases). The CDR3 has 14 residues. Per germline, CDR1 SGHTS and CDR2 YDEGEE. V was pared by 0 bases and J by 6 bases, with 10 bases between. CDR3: CASSLVQGGQPQHF. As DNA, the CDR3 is TGTGCCAGCAGCTTGGTTCAGGGCGGTCAGCCCCAGCATTTT.